This is a list of T cell receptor beta chains from one sample in a study of shared clonotypes between healthy human individuals. Assay used: immunoSEQ multiplex PCR; TCRdb lists only in-frame clones, some missing. The repertoire has 2 million to 2.5 million clones, 95% of them found once; the top ten carry approximately 0.13%. Material for sequencing was naive CD4+ T cells sorted from blood. These receptors all stem from a man between 18 and 35 years old in good health. CDR3s include the opening cysteine and the closing phenylalanine or tryptophan. Fields, in order: D gene, clone size, J gene, V gene, CDR3 DNA, CDR3 protein. D genes are given only for firm matches. Clone size, where shown, is once, few, many, or a class for clones that have expanded.

NA,NA,TRBJ1-5,TRBV5-1,TGCGCCAGCAGCTTGGTAGGGGGACAGCCCCAGCATTTT,CASSLVGGQPQHF
NA,NA,TRBJ2-3,TRBV6-5,TGTGCCAGCAGTTACCCCGGGGTTAGCACAGATACGCAGTATTTT,CASSYPGVSTDTQYF
NA,NA,TRBJ1-5,TRBV5-3,TGTGCCAGAAGCTTAGGGTCGCGTGAAGGGGTATCAAATCAGCCCCAGCATTTT,CARSLGSREGVSNQPQHF
NA,NA,TRBJ1-2,TRBV30,TGTGCCTGGAGTTCTTACAGGATGGCTAACTATGGCTACACCTTC,CAWSSYRMANYGYTF
NA,NA,TRBJ1-4,TRBV5-1,TGCGCCAGCAGCTTGGGCCAGGTGAATGAAAAACTGTTTTTT,CASSLGQVNEKLFF
NA,NA,TRBJ2-3,TRBV5-6,TGTGCCAGCAGCTTCCTCGGAGATACGCAGTATTTT,CASSFLGDTQYF
NA,NA,TRBJ2-5,TRBV7-8,TGTGCCAGCAGCTTAGCGGGGGGGCAGGGGACCCAGTACTTC,CASSLAGGQGTQYF
TRBD1,NA,TRBJ2-3,TRBV6-5,TGTGCCAGCAGCACAGGGGGTCTCGGCACAGATACGCAGTATTTT,CASSTGGLGTDTQYF
NA,NA,TRBJ1-1,TRBV5-6,TGTGCCAGCAGCAAGGGCTGGGAGGGATCGAACACTGAAGCTTTCTTT,CASSKGWEGSNTEAFF
NA,once,TRBJ2-4,TRBV11-2,TGTGCCAGCAGCTCCGTTGTAGGGACCAAAAACATTCAGTACTTC,CASSSVVGTKNIQYF
TRBD1,NA,TRBJ2-5,TRBV5-1,TGCGCCAGCAGCACCGGACAGGGCGGGGAGACCCAGTACTTC,CASSTGQGGETQYF